The following is a T cell receptor beta chain sequence with its context. The germline CDR1 and CDR2 sequences are SGHTA and FQGNSA. This CDR3 comprises 16 residues. J was trimmed by 0 bases and V by 1 base; bases with no gene match: 4. The data originate from a study of blood T cell repertoires in COVID-19. At the level of the study: Acute-phase and convalescent COVID-19 samples originated in the United States, Italy and Spain. PBMCs, B-cell-depleted T cells, or T cells provided the cDNA or gDNA that made up the material.

The method was immunoSEQ multiplex PCR; TCRdb's version includes in-frame clones alone and lacks a portion of them. The table includes 55,000 to 75,000 clones, 60% to 85% detected once. The chain has TRBV7-2 and TRBJ1-2, with 8 bases matching TRBD1. The receptor was derived from a human donor in a cohort sampled during active COVID-19. Sample: peripheral blood. CDR3 loop: CASSLGGTGTNYGYTF. DNA of the CDR3: TGTGCCAGCAGCTTAGGGGGGACAGGTACTAACTATGGCTACACCTTC.